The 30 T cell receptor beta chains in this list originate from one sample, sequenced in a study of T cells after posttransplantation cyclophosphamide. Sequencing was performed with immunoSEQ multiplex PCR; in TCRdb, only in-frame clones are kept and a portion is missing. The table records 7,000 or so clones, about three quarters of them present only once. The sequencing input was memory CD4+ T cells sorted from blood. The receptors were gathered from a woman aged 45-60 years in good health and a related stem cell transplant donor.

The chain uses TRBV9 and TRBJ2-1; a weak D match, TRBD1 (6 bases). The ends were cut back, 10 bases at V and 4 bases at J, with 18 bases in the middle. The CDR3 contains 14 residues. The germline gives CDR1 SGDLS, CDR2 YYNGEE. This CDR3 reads CAWEGTLSYNEQFF. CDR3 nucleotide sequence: TGTGCCTGGGAAGGGACACTCTCTTACAATGAGCAGTTCTTC.

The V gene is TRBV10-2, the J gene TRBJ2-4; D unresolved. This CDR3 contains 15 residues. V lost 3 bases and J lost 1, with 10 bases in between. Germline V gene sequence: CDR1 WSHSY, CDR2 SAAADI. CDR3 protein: CASSDFDRAKNIQYF. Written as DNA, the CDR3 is TGCGCCAGCAGTGACTTTGATCGGGCCAAAAACATTCAGTACTTC.

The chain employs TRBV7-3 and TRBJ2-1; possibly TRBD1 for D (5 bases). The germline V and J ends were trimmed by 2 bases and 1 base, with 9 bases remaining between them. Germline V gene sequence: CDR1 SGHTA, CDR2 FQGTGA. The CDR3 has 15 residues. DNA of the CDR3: TGTGCCAGCAGCTTAGGGGCTGGTTCCTACAATGAGCAGTTCTTC. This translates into CASSLGAGSYNEQFF.

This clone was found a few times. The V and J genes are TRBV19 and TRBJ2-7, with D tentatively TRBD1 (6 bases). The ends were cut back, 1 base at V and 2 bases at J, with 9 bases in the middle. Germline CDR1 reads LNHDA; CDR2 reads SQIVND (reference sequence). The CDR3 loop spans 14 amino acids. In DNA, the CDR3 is TGTGCCAGTAGTATAGGAGGGGACACCTACGAGCAGTACTTC. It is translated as CASSIGGDTYEQYF.

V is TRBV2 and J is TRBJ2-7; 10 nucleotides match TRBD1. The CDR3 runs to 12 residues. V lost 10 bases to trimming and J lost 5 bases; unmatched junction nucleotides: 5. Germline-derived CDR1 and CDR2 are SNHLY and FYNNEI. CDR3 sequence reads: CATRDRGDEQYF. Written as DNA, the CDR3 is TGTGCCACGCGGGACAGGGGAGACGAGCAGTACTTC.

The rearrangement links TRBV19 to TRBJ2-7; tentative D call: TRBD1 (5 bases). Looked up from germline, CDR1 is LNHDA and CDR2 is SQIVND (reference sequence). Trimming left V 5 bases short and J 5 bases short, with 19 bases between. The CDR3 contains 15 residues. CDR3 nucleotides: TGTGCCAGTAGTTCCTCGTGGGAACCCAGGGACGAGCAGTACTTC. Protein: CASSSSWEPRDEQYF.

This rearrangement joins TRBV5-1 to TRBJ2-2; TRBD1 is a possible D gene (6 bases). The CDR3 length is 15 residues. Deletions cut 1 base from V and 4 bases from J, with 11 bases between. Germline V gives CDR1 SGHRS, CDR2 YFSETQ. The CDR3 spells CASSLTGLGTGELFF. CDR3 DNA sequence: TGCGCCAGCAGCTTGACAGGGTTAGGCACCGGGGAGCTGTTTTTT.

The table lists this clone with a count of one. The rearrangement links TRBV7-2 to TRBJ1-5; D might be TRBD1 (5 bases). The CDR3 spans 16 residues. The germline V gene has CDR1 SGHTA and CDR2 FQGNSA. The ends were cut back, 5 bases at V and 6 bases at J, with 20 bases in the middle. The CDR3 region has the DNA TGTGCCAGCAGCAATACGGGGGGGATGGAGGGTCAGCCCCAGCATTTT. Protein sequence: CASSNTGGMEGQPQHF.

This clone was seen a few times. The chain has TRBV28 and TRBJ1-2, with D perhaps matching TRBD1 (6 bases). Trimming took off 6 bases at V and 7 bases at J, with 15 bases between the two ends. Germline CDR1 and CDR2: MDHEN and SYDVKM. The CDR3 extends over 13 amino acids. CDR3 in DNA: TGTGCCAGCAGCTTAGCCCAGGGGACTGGCTACACCTTC. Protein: CASSLAQGTGYTF.

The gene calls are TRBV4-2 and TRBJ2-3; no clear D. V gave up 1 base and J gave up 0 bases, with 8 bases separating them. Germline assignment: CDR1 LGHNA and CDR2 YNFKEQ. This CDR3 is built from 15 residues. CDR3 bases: TGTGCCAGCAGCCAAGGAGCTCGTAGCACAGATACGCAGTATTTT. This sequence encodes CASSQGARSTDTQYF.

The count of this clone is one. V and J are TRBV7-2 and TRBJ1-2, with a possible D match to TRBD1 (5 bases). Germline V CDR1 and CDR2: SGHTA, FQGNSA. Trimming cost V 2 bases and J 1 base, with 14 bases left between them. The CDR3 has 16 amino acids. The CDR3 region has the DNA TGTGCCAGCAGCTTATTGGGCGGGGCCCTTAACTATGGCTACACCTTC. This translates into CASSLLGGALNYGYTF. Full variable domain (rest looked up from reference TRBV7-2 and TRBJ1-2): GAGVSQSPSNKVTEKGKDVELRCDPISGHTALYWYRQSLGQGLEFLIYFQGNSAPDKSGLPSDRFSAERTGGSVSTLTIQRTQQEDSAVYLCASSLLGGALNYGYTFGSGTRLTVV.

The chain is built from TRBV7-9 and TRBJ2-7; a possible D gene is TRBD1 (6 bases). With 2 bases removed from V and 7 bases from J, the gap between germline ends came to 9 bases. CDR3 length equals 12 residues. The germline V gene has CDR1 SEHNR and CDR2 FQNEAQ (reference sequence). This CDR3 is CASSLIGGEQYF. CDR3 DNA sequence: TGTGCCAGCAGCTTAATAGGGGGTGAGCAGTACTTC.

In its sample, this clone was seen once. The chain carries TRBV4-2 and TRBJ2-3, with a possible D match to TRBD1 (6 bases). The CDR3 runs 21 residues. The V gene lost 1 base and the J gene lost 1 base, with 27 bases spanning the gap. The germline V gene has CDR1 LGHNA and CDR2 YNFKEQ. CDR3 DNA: TGTGCCAGCAGCCAAGGAGGGGGTCCGCAGGGGCGTGGTCGGGGCACAGATACGCAGTATTTT. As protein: CASSQGGGPQGRGRGTDTQYF.

CDR3 DNA: TGTGCCAGCAGCCCACCGACAGGTAGCACAGATACGCAGTATTTT. Translating gives CASSPPTGSTDTQYF. This chain connects TRBV5-4 to TRBJ2-3; TRBD1 might be the D (6 bases). Looked up from germline, CDR1 is SGHNT and CDR2 is YYREEE (reference sequence). The V end was cut by 4 bases, the J end by 0 bases, with 12 bases between. CDR3 length equals 15 residues. The whole variable domain, remainder taken from reference TRBV5-4 and TRBJ2-3, is ETGVTQSPTHLIKTRGQQVTLRCSSQSGHNTVSWYQQALGQGPQFIFQYYREEENGRGNFPPRFSGLQFPNYSSELNVNALELDDSALYLCASSPPTGSTDTQYFGPGTRLTVL.

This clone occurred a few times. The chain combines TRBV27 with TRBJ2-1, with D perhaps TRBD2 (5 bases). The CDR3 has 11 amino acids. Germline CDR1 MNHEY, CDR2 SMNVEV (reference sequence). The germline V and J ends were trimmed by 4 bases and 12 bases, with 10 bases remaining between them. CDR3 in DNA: TGTGCCAGCAGTTACCTAGCTGCGCAGTTCTTC. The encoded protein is CASSYLAAQFF.

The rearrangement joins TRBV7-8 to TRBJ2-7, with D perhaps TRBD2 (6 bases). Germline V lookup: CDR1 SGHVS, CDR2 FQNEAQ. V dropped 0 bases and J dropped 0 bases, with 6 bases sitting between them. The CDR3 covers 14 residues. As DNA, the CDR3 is TGTGCCAGCAGCTTAGCGGGAGGCTCCTACGAGCAGTACTTC. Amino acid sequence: CASSLAGGSYEQYF.

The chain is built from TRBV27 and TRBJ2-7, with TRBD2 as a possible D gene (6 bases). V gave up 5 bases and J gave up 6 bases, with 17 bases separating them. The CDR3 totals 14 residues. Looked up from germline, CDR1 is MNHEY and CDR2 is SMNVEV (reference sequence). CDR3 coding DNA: TGTGCCAGCAGTCGAAACCGGGGGATGGGCGAGCAGTACTTC. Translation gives CASSRNRGMGEQYF.

This CDR3 reads CASSLGQVGLEAFF. CDR3 nucleotide sequence: TGTGCCAGCAGCCTGGGACAGGTGGGGCTAGAAGCTTTCTTT. The J gene is TRBJ1-1, the V gene TRBV7-9, with 8 bases matching TRBD1. Germline assignment: CDR1 SEHNR and CDR2 FQNEAQ (reference sequence). The J segment lost 8 bases and the V segment lost 5 bases, leaving 10 bases of the junction unmatched. The CDR3 has 14 residues. Drawing the rest from reference TRBV7-9 and TRBJ1-1, the complete variable domain is DTGVSQNPRHKITKRGQNVTFRCDPISEHNRLYWYRQTLGQGPEFLTYFQNEAQLEKSRLLSDRFSAERPKGSFSTLEIQRTEQGDSAMYLCASSLGQVGLEAFFGQGTRLTVV.

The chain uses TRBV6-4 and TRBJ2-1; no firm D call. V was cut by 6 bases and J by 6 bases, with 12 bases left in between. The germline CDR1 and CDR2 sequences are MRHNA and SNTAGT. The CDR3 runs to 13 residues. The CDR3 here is CASSLFAGNEQFF. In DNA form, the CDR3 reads TGTGCCAGCAGCCTTTTTGCCGGCAATGAGCAGTTCTTC.

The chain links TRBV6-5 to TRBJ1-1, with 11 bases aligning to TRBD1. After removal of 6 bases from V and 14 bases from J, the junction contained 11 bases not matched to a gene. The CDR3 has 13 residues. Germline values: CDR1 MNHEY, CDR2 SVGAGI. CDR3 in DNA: TGTGCCAGCAGCCCCGGACAGGGGGCGTCTGTCTTCTTT. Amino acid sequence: CASSPGQGASVFF.

In nucleotides, the CDR3 is TGTGCCAGCAGCTCGCCAGGGCGTAGAACTGAAGCTTTCTTT. Amino acid sequence: CASSSPGRRTEAFF. This rearrangement joins TRBV7-8 to TRBJ1-1; TRBD1 might be the D (5 bases). The CDR3 extends over 14 amino acids. Trimming stripped 4 bases from V and 5 bases from J, with 14 bases between. Germline assignment: CDR1 SGHVS and CDR2 FQNEAQ. The full variable domain, with the rest looked up from reference TRBV7-8 and TRBJ1-1, is GAGVSQSPRYKVAKRGQDVALRCDPISGHVSLFWYQQALGQGPEFLTYFQNEAQLDKSGLPSDRFFAERPEGSVSTLKIQRTQQEDSAVYLCASSSPGRRTEAFFGQGTRLTVV.

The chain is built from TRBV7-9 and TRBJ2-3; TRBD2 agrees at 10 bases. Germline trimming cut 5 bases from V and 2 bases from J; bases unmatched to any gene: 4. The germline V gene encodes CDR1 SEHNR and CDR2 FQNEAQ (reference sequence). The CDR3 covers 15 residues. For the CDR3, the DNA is TGTGCCAGCAGCCTTCTAGCGGGGGTCACAGATACGCAGTATTTT. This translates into CASSLLAGVTDTQYF.

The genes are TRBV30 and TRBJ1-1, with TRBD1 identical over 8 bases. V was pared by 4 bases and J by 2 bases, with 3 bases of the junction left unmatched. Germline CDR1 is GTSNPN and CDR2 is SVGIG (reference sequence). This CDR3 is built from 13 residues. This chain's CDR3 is CAWKGQENTEAFF. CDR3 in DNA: TGTGCCTGGAAGGGACAGGAAAACACTGAAGCTTTCTTT.

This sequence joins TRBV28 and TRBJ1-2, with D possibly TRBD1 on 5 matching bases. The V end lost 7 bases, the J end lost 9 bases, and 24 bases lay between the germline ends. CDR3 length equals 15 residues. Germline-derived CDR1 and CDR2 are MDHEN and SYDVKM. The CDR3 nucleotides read TGTGCCAGCAATACTCTTGGCAGGGTCCGCCGGAGCTACACCTTC. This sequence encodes CASNTLGRVRRSYTF.

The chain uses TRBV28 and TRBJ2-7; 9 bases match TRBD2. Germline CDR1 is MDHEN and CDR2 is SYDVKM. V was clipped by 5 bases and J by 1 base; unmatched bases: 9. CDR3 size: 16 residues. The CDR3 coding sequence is TGTGCCAGCAGTCGCATCAGACTAGCGGAATCCTACGAGCAGTACTTC. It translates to CASSRIRLAESYEQYF.

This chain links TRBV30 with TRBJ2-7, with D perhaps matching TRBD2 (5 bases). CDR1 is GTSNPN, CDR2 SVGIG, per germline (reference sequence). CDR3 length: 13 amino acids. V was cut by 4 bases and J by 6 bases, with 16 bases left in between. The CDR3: CAWTVGMGAEQYF. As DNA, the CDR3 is TGTGCCTGGACCGTCGGGATGGGAGCCGAGCAGTACTTC.

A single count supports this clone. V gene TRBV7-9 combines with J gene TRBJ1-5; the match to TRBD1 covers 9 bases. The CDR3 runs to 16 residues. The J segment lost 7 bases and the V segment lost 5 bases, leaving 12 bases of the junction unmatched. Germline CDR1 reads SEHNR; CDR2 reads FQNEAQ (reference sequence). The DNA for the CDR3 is TGTGCCAGCAGCCGCCTTTGGACAGGGGAGGAACAGCCCCAGCATTTT. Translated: CASSRLWTGEEQPQHF.

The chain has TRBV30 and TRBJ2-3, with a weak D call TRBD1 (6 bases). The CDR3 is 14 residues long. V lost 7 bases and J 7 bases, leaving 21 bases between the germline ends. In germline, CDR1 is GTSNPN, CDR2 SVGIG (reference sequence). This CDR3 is CAYRLGTKGNTQYF. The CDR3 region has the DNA TGTGCCTACCGATTGGGGACAAAGGGGAATACGCAGTATTTT.

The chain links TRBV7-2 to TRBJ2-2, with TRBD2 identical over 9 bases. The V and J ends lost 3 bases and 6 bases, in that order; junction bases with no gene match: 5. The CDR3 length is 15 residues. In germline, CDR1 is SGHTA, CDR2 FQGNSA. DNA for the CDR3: TGTGCCAGCAGCTTTAGCGGGAGAGGGGCCGGGGAGCTGTTTTTT. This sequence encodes CASSFSGRGAGELFF.

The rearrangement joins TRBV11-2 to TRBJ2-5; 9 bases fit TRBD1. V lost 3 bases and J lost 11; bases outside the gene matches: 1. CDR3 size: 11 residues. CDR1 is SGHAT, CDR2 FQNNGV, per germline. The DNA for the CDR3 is TGTGCCAGCAGCTTGGGGACAGGGCAGTACTTC. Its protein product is CASSLGTGQYF.